Following are 31 T cell receptor beta chains from one sample sequenced in a study of T-cell memory formation after mild COVID-19. TCRdb analysed the 5' RACE reads with MiXCR anew, one entry per CDR3 protein. The data show about 350,000 distinct CDR3 sequences, roughly 15% seen once. The material sequenced was PBMCs or a T cell subset sorted from them (not recorded which). The receptors come from a man between 18 and 29 years old who had mild COVID-19 (a few samples of this study predate the infection). Cell type and time point are not known.

This chain joins TRBV5-1 and TRBJ2-2; perhaps D is TRBD1 or TRBD2 (5 bases each). Trimming left V 3 bases short and J 5 bases short, with 14 bases between. This CDR3 has 15 residues. Germline CDR1 reads SGHRS; CDR2 reads YFSETQ. The CDR3 loop is CASSSRDGWTGELFF. The CDR3 nucleotides are TGCGCCAGCAGCTCCCGGGACGGGTGGACCGGGGAGCTGTTTTTT.

The chain links TRBV20-1 to TRBJ2-2; 12 bases agree with TRBD1. Germline assignment: CDR1 DFQATT and CDR2 SNEGSKA (reference sequence). The CDR3 is made up of 16 amino acids. Germline trimming cut 3 bases from V and 6 bases from J; bases unmatched to any gene: 8. CDR3 loop: CSARGTGTGGPGELFF. The CDR3 region has the DNA TGCAGTGCTAGGGGCACCGGGACAGGGGGCCCCGGGGAGCTGTTTTTT.

V usage is TRBV5-1 and J usage is TRBJ1-1; 7 bases fit TRBD1. Germline assignment: CDR1 SGHRS and CDR2 YFSETQ. V lost 2 bases, J lost 2 bases, and 6 bases stayed unmatched. There are 15 residues in the CDR3. DNA for the CDR3: TGCGCCAGCAGCTTAAGGACAGGTTATAACACTGAAGCTTTCTTT. Amino acid sequence: CASSLRTGYNTEAFF.

This clonotype appeared a few times. The chain employs TRBV11-1 and TRBJ2-3; no definite D call. The ends were cut back, 3 bases at V and 0 bases at J, with 10 bases in the middle. CDR1 SGHAT and CDR2 FQDESV come from the germline V gene (reference sequence). CDR3 length equals 15 residues. In DNA, the CDR3 is TGTGCCAGCAGCTTTGAGGCGGATAGCACAGATACGCAGTATTTT. Its translation: CASSFEADSTDTQYF.

In its sample, this clonotype was seen a few times. The chain is built from TRBV12-3 or TRBV12-4 and TRBJ2-1; TRBD2 matches 10 bases. The CDR3 has 15 amino acids. Trimming cost V 5 bases and J 5 bases; bases outside gene matches: 6. This CDR3 is CASSPSSGGHNEQFF. The CDR3, as DNA: TGTGCCAGCAGTCCCTCTAGCGGGGGCCACAATGAGCAGTTCTTC.

This clonotype was detected many times. V and J are TRBV6-1 and TRBJ2-7, with 8 bases matching TRBD1. CDR3 length equals 14 residues. Trimming at V came to 6 bases and at J to 3 bases, leaving 7 bases not matched to a gene. Germline-derived CDR1 and CDR2 are MNHNS and SASEGT. The CDR3 bases are TGTGCCAGCAGCAGGGGGCAATTCTTCTACGAGCAGTACGTC. It encodes CASSRGQFFYEQYV.

The chain links TRBV20-1 to TRBJ2-5; 7 bases match TRBD2. Germline-derived CDR1 and CDR2 are DFQATT and SNEGSKA (reference sequence). CDR3 length: 13 amino acids. V lost 6 bases, J lost 2 bases, and 6 bases stayed unmatched. CDR3 DNA sequence: TGCAGTGCGCCAAGGACTAGTCAAGAGACCCAGTACTTC. It encodes CSAPRTSQETQYF.

The sample holds one count of this clonotype. The chain has TRBV7-6 and TRBJ2-2; 9 bases fit TRBD1. The CDR3 has 16 residues. From germline, CDR1 is SGHVS and CDR2 FNYEAQ. V lost 2 bases to trimming and J lost 5 bases; unmatched junction nucleotides: 6. This chain's CDR3 is CASSLYRGRRTGELFF. In nucleotides, the CDR3 is TGTGCCAGCAGCTTATACAGGGGGCGCAGGACCGGGGAGCTGTTTTTT.

The rearrangement joins TRBV7-6 to TRBJ2-3, with 8 nucleotides matching TRBD2. The trim removed 2 bases at V and 2 bases at J, leaving 6 bases unmatched. Germline V lookup: CDR1 SGHVS, CDR2 FNYEAQ. This CDR3 contains 16 residues. This CDR3 is CASSLTSGGFTDTQYF. The DNA for the CDR3 is TGTGCCAGCAGCTTAACCAGCGGGGGTTTCACAGATACGCAGTATTTT.

This clonotype came up a few times. DNA of the CDR3: TGTGCCAGCAGCTTTGTGGGGGAGGATACGCAGTATTTT. Translation: CASSFVGEDTQYF. The V call is TRBV5-4, the J call TRBJ2-3; D is perhaps TRBD1 or TRBD2 (5 bases each). Germline V gene data show CDR1 as SGHNT and CDR2 as YYREEE (reference sequence). V dropped 2 bases and J dropped 6 bases, with 10 bases sitting between them. The length of the CDR3 is 13 residues.

The chain recombines TRBV7-2 with TRBJ2-5; 9 bases are a match to TRBD2. CDR3 length: 15 amino acids. Germline-derived CDR1 and CDR2 are SGHTA and FQGNSA. Trimming took 5 bases from V and 5 from J; bases not matched to a gene: 9. CDR3 in amino acids: CASSPVRGGWETQYF. DNA for the CDR3: TGTGCCAGCAGCCCCGTGCGGGGGGGCTGGGAGACCCAGTACTTC.

This clonotype was seen a few times. This chain joins TRBV3-1 and TRBJ1-3; possibly TRBD1 for D (5 bases). This CDR3 spans 16 amino acids. The ends were cut back, 1 base at V and 11 bases at J, with 21 bases in the middle. Germline CDR1 LGHDT, CDR2 YNNKEL (reference sequence). The DNA of the CDR3 is TGTGCCAGCAGCCAAGGGGGCGGGACGGTCCACGCTTCCATATATTTT. As protein: CASSQGGGTVHASIYF.

This clonotype was recorded a few times. The chain is built from TRBV7-9 and TRBJ1-5; D not certain. Germline V gene lookup returns CDR1 SEHNR and CDR2 FQNEAQ (reference sequence). CDR3 length: 16 residues. Trimming left V 1 base short and J 1 base short, with 11 bases between. As DNA, the CDR3 is TGTGCCAGCAGCTTAGGGTCAGTCGTAAGCAATCAGCCCCAGCATTTT. Protein product: CASSLGSVVSNQPQHF.

There are a few counts of this clonotype. The genes are TRBV20-1 and TRBJ2-3, with D perhaps TRBD2 (6 bases). Trimming took off 0 bases at V and 3 bases at J, with 16 bases between the two ends. The CDR3 has 16 amino acids. Germline CDR1 DFQATT, CDR2 SNEGSKA (reference sequence). CDR3 in amino acids: CSARDQPGLFTDTQYF. In DNA, the CDR3 is TGCAGTGCTAGAGATCAACCGGGACTGTTTACAGATACGCAGTATTTT.

This clonotype was counted a few times. The chain employs TRBV4-3 and TRBJ2-3; 7 bases line up with TRBD1. Germline-derived CDR1 and CDR2 are LGHNA and YSLEER. The CDR3 covers 17 residues. V was pared by 0 bases and J by 4 bases, with 10 bases of the junction left unmatched. CDR3 sequence: CASSQDSGPQGADTQYF. CDR3 DNA sequence: TGCGCCAGCAGCCAAGATAGTGGCCCTCAGGGGGCAGATACGCAGTATTTT.

This chain joins TRBV7-8 and TRBJ2-3; 13 nucleotides align to TRBD2. Looked up from germline, CDR1 is SGHVS and CDR2 is FQNEAQ. The CDR3 is made up of 18 amino acids. Trimming removed 1 base from V and 3 bases from J; junction bases left unmatched: 7. This chain's CDR3 is CASSLEFTSGGATDTQYF. The CDR3 nucleotides are TGTGCCAGCAGCTTAGAATTCACTAGCGGGGGGGCAACAGATACGCAGTATTTT. Looking up the rest from reference TRBV7-8 and TRBJ2-3 gives the full variable domain: GAGVSQSPRYKVAKRGQDVALRCDPISGHVSLFWYQQALGQGPEFLTYFQNEAQLDKSGLPSDRFFAERPEGSVSTLKIQRTQQEDSAVYLCASSLEFTSGGATDTQYFGPGTRLTVL.

The gene calls are TRBV10-3 and TRBJ1-1; the match to TRBD1 covers 9 bases. The CDR3 is 16 residues long. Per the germline V gene, CDR1 is ENHRY and CDR2 is SYGVKD. V dropped 6 bases and J dropped 6; count of bases not matched to a gene: 14. The CDR3 loop is CAIRDPGQGGFAEAFF. The CDR3, as DNA: TGTGCCATCAGAGACCCGGGACAGGGTGGGTTCGCTGAAGCTTTCTTT.

On this clonotype itself: Since a much larger clone is just one base distant, this may be a read error. The chain has TRBV7-9 and TRBJ1-2; D not certain. The germline V gene encodes CDR1 SEHNR and CDR2 FQNEAQ (reference sequence). CDR3 length: 13 amino acids. V gave up 5 bases and J gave up 4 bases, with 11 bases separating them. For the CDR3, the DNA is TGTGCCAGCAGCAGCGGAGGCGGCTATGGCTACACCTTC. This codes for CASSSGGGYGYTF.

The V gene is TRBV10-2, the J gene TRBJ2-7, with TRBD2 matching over 8 bases. The germline CDR1 and CDR2 sequences are WSHSY and SAAADI. This CDR3 spans 15 amino acids. Trimming at V came to 8 bases and at J to 0 bases, leaving 9 bases not matched to a gene. The CDR3 DNA reads as TGCGCCAGCGAAAATCGCGGGGGGCACTCCTACGAGCAGTACTTC. This sequence encodes CASENRGGHSYEQYF.

The chain employs TRBV5-1 and TRBJ2-6; TRBD2 agrees at 10 bases. J lost 0 bases, V lost 4 bases, and 7 bases had no gene match. The CDR3 is made up of 18 amino acids. Germline V gene sequence: CDR1 SGHRS, CDR2 YFSETQ. The CDR3 is CASSPVAGGFSGANVLTF. CDR3 DNA: TGCGCCAGCAGCCCCGTAGCGGGGGGCTTCTCTGGGGCCAACGTCCTGACTTTC.

Only a few counts were recorded for this clonotype. This rearrangement joins TRBV3-1 to TRBJ1-2, with unresolved D. The germline V and J ends were trimmed by 2 bases and 4 bases, with 2 bases remaining between them. This CDR3 comprises 11 residues. Germline lookup yields CDR1 LGHDT and CDR2 YNNKEL (reference sequence). The CDR3, as DNA: TGTGCCAGCAGCCAATTCTATGGCTACACCTTC. Amino acids: CASSQFYGYTF.

This clonotype was seen repeatedly, ten times or more. The gene calls are TRBV10-3 and TRBJ2-1, with 7 bases identical to TRBD2. Germline CDR1 ENHRY, CDR2 SYGVKD. The CDR3 has 14 amino acids. V lost 4 bases to trimming and J lost 4 bases; unmatched junction nucleotides: 4. The CDR3 DNA reads as TGTGCCATCAGTGCGGGCGGGGGATACAATGAGCAGTTCTTC. Residues: CAISAGGGYNEQFF.

There are a few counts of this clonotype. The rearrangement uses TRBV5-1 and TRBJ2-7; D is unclear. The germline V and J ends were trimmed by 0 bases and 6 bases, with 13 bases remaining between them. Germline V gives CDR1 SGHRS, CDR2 YFSETQ. This CDR3 contains 14 residues. CDR3 coding DNA: TGCGCCAGCAGCTTGGGGGGTTTGGCCTTCGAGCAGTACGTC. Its translation is CASSLGGLAFEQYV.

The gene calls are TRBV5-5 and TRBJ1-5; no reliable D call. The V gene's germline CDR1 is SGHKS and CDR2 YYEKEE (reference sequence). CDR3 length equals 15 residues. V dropped 4 bases and J dropped 4 bases, with 15 bases sitting between them. As DNA, the CDR3 is TGTGCCAGCAGCCAAGCCGATCCCAGAAATCAGCCCCAGCATTTT. Translated, it gives CASSQADPRNQPQHF.

This clonotype came up a few times. The chain employs TRBV20-1 and TRBJ2-2; D is possibly TRBD1 or TRBD2 (5 bases each). Germline V gives CDR1 DFQATT, CDR2 SNEGSKA (reference sequence). There are 14 residues in the CDR3. V was cut by 4 bases and J by 0 bases, with 9 bases left in between. CDR3 sequence reads: CSATGTPNTGELFF. DNA of the CDR3: TGCAGTGCTACCGGGACCCCGAACACCGGGGAGCTGTTTTTT.

V usage is TRBV24-1 and J usage is TRBJ1-1; D ambiguous. Germline values: CDR1 KGHDR, CDR2 SFDVKD. Trimming cost V 3 bases and J 14 bases, with 15 bases left between them. This CDR3 has 12 residues. The CDR3 nucleotides read TGTGCCACCAGTGATGCCTCGGAAGTCCTATTCTTT. It translates to CATSDASEVLFF.

This clonotype was counted a few times. This chain links TRBV6-6 with TRBJ2-1; D is possibly TRBD1 or TRBD2 (5 bases each). Trimming removed 2 bases from V and 6 bases from J, with 14 bases in between. CDR1 is MNHNY, CDR2 SVGAGI, per germline (reference sequence). CDR3 length: 15 residues. The CDR3 sequence: CASSYRQGRGNEQFF. The CDR3 DNA reads TGTGCCAGCAGTTACCGTCAGGGCCGGGGCAATGAGCAGTTCTTC.

This clonotype was counted ten times or more. The rearrangement uses TRBV6-2 or TRBV6-3 and TRBJ2-6; 8 bases map to TRBD2. Germline lookup yields CDR1 MNHEY and CDR2 SVGEGT. Trimming took 2 bases from V and 4 from J; bases not matched to a gene: 16. This CDR3 is 20 amino acids long. The chain's CDR3 is CASSYNARGARTSGANVLTF. The DNA for the CDR3 is TGTGCCAGCAGTTACAACGCGCGGGGGGCCCGCACGTCGGGGGCCAACGTCCTGACTTTC.

The DNA of the CDR3 is TGTGCCAGCAGCCGTGGGTTCCTGGACAACACTGAAGCTTTCTTT. Translating it yields CASSRGFLDNTEAFF. The chain uses TRBV5-4 and TRBJ1-1; D unclear. The V end was cut by 4 bases, the J end by 2 bases, with 15 bases between. Looked up from germline, CDR1 is SGHNT and CDR2 is YYREEE (reference sequence). CDR3 length: 15 residues.

This clonotype was observed a few times. The V call is TRBV12-3 or TRBV12-4, the J call TRBJ1-2, with D tentatively TRBD1 (5 bases). The CDR3 has 14 residues. With 3 bases removed from V and 3 bases from J, the gap between germline ends came to 11 bases. In DNA, the CDR3 is TGTGCCAGCAGTTTCTTGGGGGGGGACTATGGCTACACCTTC. Translating gives CASSFLGGDYGYTF.

This clonotype was picked up one time. DNA for the CDR3: TGCGCCAGCAGCTACTGGCTCAAGGAAGGCAATGAGCAGTTCTTC. Its protein product is CASSYWLKEGNEQFF. This chain joins TRBV5-1 and TRBJ2-1; D remains ambiguous. There are 15 residues in the CDR3. Trimming took off 3 bases at V and 6 bases at J, with 16 bases between the two ends. Germline V CDR1 and CDR2: SGHRS, YFSETQ.